This T cell receptor (beta chain) was sequenced during a study of read filtering for tumor transcriptome and immune sequencing. CDR3 length equals 16 residues. Germline trimming cut 1 base from V and 4 bases from J; bases unmatched to any gene: 7. Germline CDR1 reads LGHNA; CDR2 reads YSLEER. Sampling of bone marrow took place during active disease in every patient. This clonotype was counted at least ten times. From around 440 ng of RNA, a library with molecular barcoded alpha/delta and beta/gamma adaptors was made. MiXCR, applied by TCRdb to the reads, yields one record per CDR3 protein. The table includes about 46,000 distinct CDR3 sequences, less than 20% detected once.

The receptor was isolated from a donor over 35 with multiple myeloma. The chain carries TRBV4-3 and TRBJ2-3; 8 positions agree with TRBD2. Sequencing used a population of CD138-negative cells sorted from bone marrow. In DNA form, the CDR3 reads TGCGCCAGCAGCCAAGTCGGGAGGGCCGGTCCAGATACGCAGTATTTT. This translates into CASSQVGRAGPDTQYF.